The present T cell receptor (beta chain) was sequenced within a study of blood T cells in healthy people across ages. Study results and caveats: Estimates of total diversity, which came from one million sequenced T cells, were considered to be underestimates.

Peripheral blood from each donor was collected in a volume of about 10 milliliters. The CDR3 is made up of 14 amino acids. CDR1 and CDR2 (germline): MNHNS, SASEGT. Trimming at V came to 7 bases and at J to 1 base, leaving 2 bases not matched to a gene. This clonotype was detected ten times or more. Its antigen is undetermined. PCR was performed a second time for about 7 to 11 cycles using a sample-barcoded 5' primer and a J-beta primer mix. A single record per CDR3 protein comes from TCRdb applying MiXCR to the 5' RACE reads. Among approximately 680,000 distinct CDR3 sequences, 32% were seen once, and the ten largest hold roughly 14%.

Specimen: blood. The TCR was taken from a woman at least 80 years old in good health. The chain carries TRBV6-1 and TRBJ2-4; 9 bases fit TRBD1. The CDR3 DNA follows: TGTGCCAGCATAGGACAGGGGGCCAAAAACATTCAGTACTTC. Translating it yields CASIGQGAKNIQYF.